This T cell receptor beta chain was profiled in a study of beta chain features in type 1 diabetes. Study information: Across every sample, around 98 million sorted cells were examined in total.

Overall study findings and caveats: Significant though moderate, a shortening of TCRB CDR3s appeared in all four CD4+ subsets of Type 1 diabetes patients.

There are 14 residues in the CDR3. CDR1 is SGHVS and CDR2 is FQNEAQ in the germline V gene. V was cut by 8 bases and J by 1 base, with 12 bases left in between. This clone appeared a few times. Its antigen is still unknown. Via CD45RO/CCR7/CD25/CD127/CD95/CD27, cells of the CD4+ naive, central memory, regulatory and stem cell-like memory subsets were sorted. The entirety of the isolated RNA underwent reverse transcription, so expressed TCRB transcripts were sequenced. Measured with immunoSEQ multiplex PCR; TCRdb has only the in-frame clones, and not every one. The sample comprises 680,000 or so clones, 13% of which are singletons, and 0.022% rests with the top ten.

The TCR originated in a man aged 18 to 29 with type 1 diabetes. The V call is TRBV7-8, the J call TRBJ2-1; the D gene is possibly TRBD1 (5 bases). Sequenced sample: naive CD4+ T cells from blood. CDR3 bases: TGTGCCAGCGGACGACAGACTTCCTACAATGAGCAGTTCTTC. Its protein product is CASGRQTSYNEQFF.